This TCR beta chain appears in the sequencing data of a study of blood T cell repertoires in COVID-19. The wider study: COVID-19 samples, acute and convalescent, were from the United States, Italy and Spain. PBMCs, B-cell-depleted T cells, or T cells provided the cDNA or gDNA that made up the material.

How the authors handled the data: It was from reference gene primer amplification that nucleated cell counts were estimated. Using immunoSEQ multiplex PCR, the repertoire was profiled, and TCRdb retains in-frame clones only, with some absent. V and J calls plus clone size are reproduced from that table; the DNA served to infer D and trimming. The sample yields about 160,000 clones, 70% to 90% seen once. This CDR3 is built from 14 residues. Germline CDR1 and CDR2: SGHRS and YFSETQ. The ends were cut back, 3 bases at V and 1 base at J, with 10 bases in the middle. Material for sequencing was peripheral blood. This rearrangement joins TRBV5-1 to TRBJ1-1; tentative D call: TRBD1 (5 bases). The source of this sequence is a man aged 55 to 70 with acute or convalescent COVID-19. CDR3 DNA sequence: TGCGCCAGCAGCTCAGGGAACGCGAACACTGAAGCTTTCTTT. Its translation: CASSSGNANTEAFF.